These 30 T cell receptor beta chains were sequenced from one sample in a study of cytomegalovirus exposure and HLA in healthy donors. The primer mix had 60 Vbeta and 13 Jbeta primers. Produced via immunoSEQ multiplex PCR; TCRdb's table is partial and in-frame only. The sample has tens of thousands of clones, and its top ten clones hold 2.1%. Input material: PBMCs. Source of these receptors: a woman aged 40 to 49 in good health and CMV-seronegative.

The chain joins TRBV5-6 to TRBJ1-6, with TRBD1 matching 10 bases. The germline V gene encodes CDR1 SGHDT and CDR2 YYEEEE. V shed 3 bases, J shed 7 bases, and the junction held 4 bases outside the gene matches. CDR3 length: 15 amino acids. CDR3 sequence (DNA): TGTGCCAGCAGCTCGGGACAGGGGAAAAATTCACCCCTCCACTTT. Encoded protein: CASSSGQGKNSPLHF.

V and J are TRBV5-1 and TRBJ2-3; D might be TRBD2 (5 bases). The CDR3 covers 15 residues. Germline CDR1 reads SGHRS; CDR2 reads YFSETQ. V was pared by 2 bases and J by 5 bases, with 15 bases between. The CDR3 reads CASSFTLAGEDTQYF. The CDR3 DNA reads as TGCGCCAGCAGCTTTACCCTAGCCGGCGAAGATACGCAGTATTTT.

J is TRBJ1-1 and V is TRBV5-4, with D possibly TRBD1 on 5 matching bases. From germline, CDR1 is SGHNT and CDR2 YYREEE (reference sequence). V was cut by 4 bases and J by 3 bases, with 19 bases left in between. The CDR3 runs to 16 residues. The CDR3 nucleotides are TGTGCCAGCAGCACAACCGGGGGGAGGTGGGACACTGAAGCTTTCTTT. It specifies CASSTTGGRWDTEAFF.

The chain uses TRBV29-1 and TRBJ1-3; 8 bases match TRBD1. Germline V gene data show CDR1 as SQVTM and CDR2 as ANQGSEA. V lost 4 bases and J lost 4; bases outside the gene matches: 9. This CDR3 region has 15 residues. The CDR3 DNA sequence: TGCAGCGTTGGTGATCAGGGGGCTTTAGGAAACACCATATATTTT. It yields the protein CSVGDQGALGNTIYF.

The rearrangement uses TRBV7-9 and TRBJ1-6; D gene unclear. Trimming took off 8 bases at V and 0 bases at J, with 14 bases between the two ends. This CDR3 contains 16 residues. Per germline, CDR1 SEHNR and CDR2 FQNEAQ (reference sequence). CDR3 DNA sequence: TGTGCCAGCGGAGGAGGCAGTAGCTCCTATAATTCACCCCTCCACTTT. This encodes CASGGGSSSYNSPLHF.

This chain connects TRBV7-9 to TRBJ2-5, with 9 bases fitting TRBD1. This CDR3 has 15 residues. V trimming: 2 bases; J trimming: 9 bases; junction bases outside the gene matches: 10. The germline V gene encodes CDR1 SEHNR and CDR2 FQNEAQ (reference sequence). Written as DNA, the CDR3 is TGTGCCAGCAGCTTATCAACAGGGGGCGCGAAGGCCCAGTACTTC. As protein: CASSLSTGGAKAQYF.

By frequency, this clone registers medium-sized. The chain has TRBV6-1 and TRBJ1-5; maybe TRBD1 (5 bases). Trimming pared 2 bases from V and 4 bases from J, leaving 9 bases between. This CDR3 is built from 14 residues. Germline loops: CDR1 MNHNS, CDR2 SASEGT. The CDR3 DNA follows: TGTGCCAGCAGTGAACTGACAGAGAATCAGCCCCAGCATTTT. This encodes CASSELTENQPQHF.

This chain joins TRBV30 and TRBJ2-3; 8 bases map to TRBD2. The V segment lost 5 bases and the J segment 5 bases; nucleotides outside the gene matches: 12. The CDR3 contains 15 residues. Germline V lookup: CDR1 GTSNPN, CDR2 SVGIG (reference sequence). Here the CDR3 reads CAWARREGPRDTQYF. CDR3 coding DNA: TGTGCCTGGGCACGCCGGGAGGGCCCTAGAGATACGCAGTATTTT.

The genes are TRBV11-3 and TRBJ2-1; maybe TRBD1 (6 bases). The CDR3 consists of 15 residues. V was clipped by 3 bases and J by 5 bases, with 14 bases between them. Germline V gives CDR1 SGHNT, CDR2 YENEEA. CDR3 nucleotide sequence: TGTGCCAGCAGCTTGGGCGGAGCAGGGGACAATGAGCAGTTCTTC. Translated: CASSLGGAGDNEQFF.

CDR3 sequence reads: CASSEVLAAYEQYF. CDR3 in DNA: TGTGCCAGCAGTGAGGTGCTAGCGGCTTACGAGCAGTACTTC. The chain carries TRBV6-1 and TRBJ2-7, with TRBD2 matching 7 bases. This CDR3 comprises 14 residues. CDR1 is MNHNS and CDR2 is SASEGT in the germline V gene. V shed 3 bases and J 4 bases; nucleotides not matched to a gene: 6.

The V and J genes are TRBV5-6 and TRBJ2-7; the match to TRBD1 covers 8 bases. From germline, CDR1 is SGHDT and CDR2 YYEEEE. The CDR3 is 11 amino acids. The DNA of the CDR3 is TGTGCCAGCAGCTTGTATAAGGACAGGGAAGTC. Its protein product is CASSLYKDREV.

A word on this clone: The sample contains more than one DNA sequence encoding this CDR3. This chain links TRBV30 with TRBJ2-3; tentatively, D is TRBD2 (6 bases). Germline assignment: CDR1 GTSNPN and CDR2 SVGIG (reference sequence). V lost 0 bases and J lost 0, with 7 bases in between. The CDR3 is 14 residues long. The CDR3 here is CAWSVGGSTDTQYF. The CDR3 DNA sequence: TGTGCCTGGAGTGTTGGGGGGAGCACAGATACGCAGTATTTT.

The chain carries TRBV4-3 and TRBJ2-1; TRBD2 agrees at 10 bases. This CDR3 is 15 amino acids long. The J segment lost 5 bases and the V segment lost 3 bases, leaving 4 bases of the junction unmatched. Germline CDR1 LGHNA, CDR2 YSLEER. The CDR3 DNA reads TGCGCCAGCAGCCAGCCTAGCGGGGGCCACAATGAGCAGTTCTTC. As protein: CASSQPSGGHNEQFF.

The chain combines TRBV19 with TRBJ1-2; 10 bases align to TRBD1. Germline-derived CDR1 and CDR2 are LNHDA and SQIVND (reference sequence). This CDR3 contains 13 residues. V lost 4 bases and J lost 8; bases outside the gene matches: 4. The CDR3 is CASSSDRGRGYTF. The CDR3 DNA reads TGTGCCAGTAGTAGCGACAGGGGGCGAGGCTACACCTTC.

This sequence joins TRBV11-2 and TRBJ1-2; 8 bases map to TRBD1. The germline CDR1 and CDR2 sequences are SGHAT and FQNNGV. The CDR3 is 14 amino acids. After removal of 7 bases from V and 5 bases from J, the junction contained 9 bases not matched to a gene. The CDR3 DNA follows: TGTGCCAGCACCCAAAGACAGGGGCGGTATGGCTACACCTTC. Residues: CASTQRQGRYGYTF.

The CDR3 protein is CASSPGTVLGAFF. DNA for the CDR3: TGTGCCAGTAGTCCGGGGACAGTCCTTGGAGCTTTCTTT. The genes are TRBV19 and TRBJ1-1, with 7 bases lining up with TRBD1. The CDR3 spans 13 residues. V trimming: 5 bases; J trimming: 10 bases; junction bases outside the gene matches: 10. CDR1 LNHDA and CDR2 SQIVND come from the germline V gene (reference sequence).

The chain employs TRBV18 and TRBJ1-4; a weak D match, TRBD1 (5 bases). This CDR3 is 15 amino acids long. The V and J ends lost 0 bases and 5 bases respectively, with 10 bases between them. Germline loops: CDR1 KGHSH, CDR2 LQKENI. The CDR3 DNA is TGTGCCAGCTCACCACCGGGACTAGGGAATGAAAAACTGTTTTTT. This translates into CASSPPGLGNEKLFF.

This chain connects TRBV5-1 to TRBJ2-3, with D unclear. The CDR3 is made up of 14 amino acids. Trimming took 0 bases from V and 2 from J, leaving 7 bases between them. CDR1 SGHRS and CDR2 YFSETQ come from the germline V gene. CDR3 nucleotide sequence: TGCGCCAGCAGCTTGGGAGGTTACACAGATACGCAGTATTTT. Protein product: CASSLGGYTDTQYF.

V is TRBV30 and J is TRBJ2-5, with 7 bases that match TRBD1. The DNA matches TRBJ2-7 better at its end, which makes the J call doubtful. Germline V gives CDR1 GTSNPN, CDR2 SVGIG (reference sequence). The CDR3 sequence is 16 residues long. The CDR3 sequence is CAWSAGTQGVSYEQYF. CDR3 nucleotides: TGTGCCTGGAGTGCAGGGACCCAGGGGGTCTCCTACGAGCAGTACTTC.

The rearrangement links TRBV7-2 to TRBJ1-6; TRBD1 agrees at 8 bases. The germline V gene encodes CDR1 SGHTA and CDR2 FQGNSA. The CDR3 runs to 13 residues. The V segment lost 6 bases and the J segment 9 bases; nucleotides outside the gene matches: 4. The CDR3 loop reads CASRTTGVSPLHF. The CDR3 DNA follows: TGTGCCAGCAGAACGACAGGGGTTTCACCCCTCCACTTT.

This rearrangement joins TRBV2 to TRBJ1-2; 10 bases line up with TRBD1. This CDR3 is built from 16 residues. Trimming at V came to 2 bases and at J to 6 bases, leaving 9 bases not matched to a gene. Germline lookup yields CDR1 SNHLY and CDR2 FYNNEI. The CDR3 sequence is CASSELGDRGGDGYTF. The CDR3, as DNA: TGTGCCAGCAGTGAATTAGGGGACAGGGGTGGAGATGGCTACACCTTC. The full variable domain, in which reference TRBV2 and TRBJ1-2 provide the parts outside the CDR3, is EPEVTQTPSHQVTQMGQEVILRCVPISNHLYFYWYRQILGQKVEFLVSFYNNEISEKSEIFDDQFSVERPDGSNFTLKIRSTKLEDSAMYFCASSELGDRGGDGYTFGSGTRLTVV.

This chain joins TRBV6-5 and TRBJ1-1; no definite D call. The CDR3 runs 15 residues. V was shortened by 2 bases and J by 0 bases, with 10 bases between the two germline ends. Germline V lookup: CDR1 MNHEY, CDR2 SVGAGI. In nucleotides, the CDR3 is TGTGCCAGCAGTTACACCGGAGGGATGAACACTGAAGCTTTCTTT. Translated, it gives CASSYTGGMNTEAFF.

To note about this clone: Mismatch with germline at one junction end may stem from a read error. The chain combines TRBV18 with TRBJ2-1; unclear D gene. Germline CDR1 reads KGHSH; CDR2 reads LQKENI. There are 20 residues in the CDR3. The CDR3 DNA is TGTGCCAGCTCATCCCAAAGTTTTAGTCATCGACTGAGCTCCGACAATGAGCAGTTCTTC. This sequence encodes CASSSQSFSHRLSSDNEQFF.

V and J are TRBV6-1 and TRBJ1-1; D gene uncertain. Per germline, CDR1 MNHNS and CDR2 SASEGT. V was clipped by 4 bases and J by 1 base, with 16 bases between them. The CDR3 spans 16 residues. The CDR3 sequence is CASSGSWTGENTEAFF. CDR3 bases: TGTGCCAGCAGTGGTTCCTGGACGGGAGAGAACACTGAAGCTTTCTTT.

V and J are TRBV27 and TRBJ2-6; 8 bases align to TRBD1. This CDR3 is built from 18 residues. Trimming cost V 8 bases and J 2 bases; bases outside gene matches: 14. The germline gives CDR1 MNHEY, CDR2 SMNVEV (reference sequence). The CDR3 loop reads CASGLAGQGPAGANVLTF. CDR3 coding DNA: TGTGCCAGCGGTCTAGCCGGACAGGGCCCCGCTGGGGCCAACGTCCTGACTTTC.

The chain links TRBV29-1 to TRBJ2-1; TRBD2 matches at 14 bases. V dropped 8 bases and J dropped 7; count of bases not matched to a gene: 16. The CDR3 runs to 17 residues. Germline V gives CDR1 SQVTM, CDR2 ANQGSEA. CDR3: CSTPREGTSGSRNEQFF. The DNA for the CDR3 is TGCAGCACACCTAGGGAGGGGACTAGCGGGAGCAGGAATGAGCAGTTCTTC.

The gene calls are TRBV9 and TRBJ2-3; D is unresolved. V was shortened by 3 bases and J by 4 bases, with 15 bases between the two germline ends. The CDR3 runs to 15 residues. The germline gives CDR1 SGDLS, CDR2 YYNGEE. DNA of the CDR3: TGTGCCAGCAGCGCCGCGGCTCAGAGATCAGATACGCAGTATTTT. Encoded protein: CASSAAAQRSDTQYF.

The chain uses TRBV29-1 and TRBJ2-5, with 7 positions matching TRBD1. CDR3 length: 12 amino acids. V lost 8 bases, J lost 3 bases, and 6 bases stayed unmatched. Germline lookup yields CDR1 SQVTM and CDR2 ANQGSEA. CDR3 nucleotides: TGCAGCTCCGACAGGGCAGAAGAGACCCAGTACTTC. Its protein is CSSDRAEETQYF.

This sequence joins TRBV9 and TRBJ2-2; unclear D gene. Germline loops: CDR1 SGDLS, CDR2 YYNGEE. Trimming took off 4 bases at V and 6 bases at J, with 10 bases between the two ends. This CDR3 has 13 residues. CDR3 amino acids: CASSRLLPGELFF. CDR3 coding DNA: TGTGCCAGCAGCAGACTCCTCCCCGGGGAGCTGTTTTTT.

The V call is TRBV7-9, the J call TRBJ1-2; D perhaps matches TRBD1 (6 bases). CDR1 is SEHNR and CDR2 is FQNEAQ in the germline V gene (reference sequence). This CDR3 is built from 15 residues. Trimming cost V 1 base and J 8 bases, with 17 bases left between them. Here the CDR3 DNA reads TGTGCCAGCAGCTTAGACCTTGGACAGTTTTTGGGCTACACCTTC. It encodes CASSLDLGQFLGYTF.